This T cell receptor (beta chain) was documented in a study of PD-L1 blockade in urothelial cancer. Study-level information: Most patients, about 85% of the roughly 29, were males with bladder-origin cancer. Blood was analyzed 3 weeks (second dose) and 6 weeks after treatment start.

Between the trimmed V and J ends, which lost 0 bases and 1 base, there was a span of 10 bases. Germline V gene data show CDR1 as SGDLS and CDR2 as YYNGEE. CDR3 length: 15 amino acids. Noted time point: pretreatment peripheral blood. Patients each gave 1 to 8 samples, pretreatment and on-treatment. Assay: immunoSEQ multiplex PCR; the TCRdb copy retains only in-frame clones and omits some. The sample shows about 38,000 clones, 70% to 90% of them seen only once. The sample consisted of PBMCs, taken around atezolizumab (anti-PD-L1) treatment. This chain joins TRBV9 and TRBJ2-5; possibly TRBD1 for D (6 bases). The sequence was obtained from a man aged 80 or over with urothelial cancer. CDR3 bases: TGTGCCAGCAGCGTAGGGCAGGGGACCCAAGAGACCCAGTACTTC. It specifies CASSVGQGTQETQYF.